A selection of T cell receptor beta chains follows, all from one sample in a study of CD8+CD57+ T cells in acquired aplastic anemia. MiXCR was run by TCRdb on the reads, yielding one entry per CDR3 protein. Of around 150,000 distinct CDR3 sequences in the sample, roughly 48% were seen once. The sequencing sample was made of sorted CD4+, CD8+, or CD8+CD57+ T cells (not recorded which) from PBMCs. The origin of the receptors is a human donor with aplastic anemia. The conserved cysteine and the conserved F or W are not part of the CDR3 here. Each record gives: J gene, V gene, D gene, CDR3 protein. D genes are given only for firm matches.

j_gene: TRBJ2-2
v_gene: TRBV15
d_gene: TRBD2
CDR3aa: ATSRESSGPGELF

j_gene: TRBJ2-3
v_gene: TRBV5-1
d_gene: NA
CDR3aa: ASSDGTPSYNEQY

j_gene: TRBJ2-7
v_gene: TRBV19
d_gene: TRBD1
CDR3aa: ASSTGTGSYEQY

j_gene: TRBJ2-1
v_gene: TRBV7-9
d_gene: TRBD2
CDR3aa: ASSSEEGLVVLF

j_gene: TRBJ2-1
v_gene: TRBV19
d_gene: NA
CDR3aa: ASRYRAGYEQF

j_gene: TRBJ2-7
v_gene: TRBV19
d_gene: NA
CDR3aa: ASGAGLAYEQY

j_gene: TRBJ1-4
v_gene: TRBV19
d_gene: TRBD1
CDR3aa: ASTEPDRGNEKLF

j_gene: TRBJ2-6
v_gene: TRBV20-1
d_gene: NA
CDR3aa: SARHTG

j_gene: TRBJ2-1
v_gene: TRBV29-1
d_gene: NA
CDR3aa: SVQRQVGEQF

j_gene: TRBJ2-1
v_gene: TRBV2
d_gene: TRBD2
CDR3aa: ASSNQRGYNEQF

j_gene: TRBJ2-6
v_gene: TRBV24-1
d_gene: NA
CDR3aa: ATSDSTAPGANVLT

j_gene: TRBJ1-2
v_gene: TRBV20-1
d_gene: NA
CDR3aa: SARDPPGREGGGYT

j_gene: TRBJ1-3
v_gene: TRBV27
d_gene: NA
CDR3aa: ASRRGISSGNTIY

j_gene: TRBJ1-2
v_gene: TRBV5-1
d_gene: NA
CDR3aa: ASSPRRPQTLSNYGYT

j_gene: NA
v_gene: TRBV7-6
d_gene: NA
CDR3aa: ASSSRGNGWGLETQY

j_gene: TRBJ2-7
v_gene: TRBV25-1
d_gene: TRBD2
CDR3aa: ASSSWLQREFFEQY

j_gene: TRBJ2-1
v_gene: TRBV20-1
d_gene: TRBD2
CDR3aa: SAPAGGRNEQF

j_gene: TRBJ2-7
v_gene: TRBV11-3
d_gene: NA
CDR3aa: ASRERNGYEQY

j_gene: TRBJ1-5
v_gene: TRBV20-1
d_gene: NA
CDR3aa: SARVDINQPQH

j_gene: TRBJ2-2
v_gene: TRBV29-1
d_gene: TRBD2
CDR3aa: SVGLAGTGELF

j_gene: TRBJ1-1
v_gene: TRBV20-1
d_gene: TRBD1
CDR3aa: RVTGGMNTEAF

j_gene: TRBJ1-1
v_gene: TRBV4-2
d_gene: TRBD1
CDR3aa: ASSQEWTGMNTEAF

j_gene: TRBJ2-3
v_gene: TRBV10-3
d_gene: NA
CDR3aa: AIRSTDTQY

j_gene: TRBJ2-7
v_gene: TRBV12-5
d_gene: TRBD2
CDR3aa: ASAEGLAGVYEQY

j_gene: TRBJ2-5
v_gene: TRBV6-1
d_gene: NA
CDR3aa: ASSEYPFETQY

j_gene: TRBJ1-2
v_gene: TRBV20-1
d_gene: NA
CDR3aa: SARGQARNYGYT

j_gene: TRBJ2-2
v_gene: TRBV7-3
d_gene: NA
CDR3aa: ASSPLLTGELF

j_gene: TRBJ1-2
v_gene: TRBV6-1
d_gene: TRBD1
CDR3aa: ASSPGQGVGYT

j_gene: TRBJ2-2
v_gene: TRBV7-9
d_gene: NA
CDR3aa: ASSFQSASANTGELF

j_gene: TRBJ1-1
v_gene: TRBV27
d_gene: NA
CDR3aa: ASSLSGGSIEAF

j_gene: TRBJ2-2
v_gene: TRBV10-3
d_gene: NA
CDR3aa: AVSERGGLRSGELV

j_gene: TRBJ2-5
v_gene: TRBV2
d_gene: NA
CDR3aa: ASSEGIYSSETQY

j_gene: TRBJ2-5
v_gene: TRBV11-1
d_gene: TRBD2
CDR3aa: ASSPPYGLADQETQY

j_gene: TRBJ2-1
v_gene: TRBV25-1
d_gene: NA
CDR3aa: ASSELRGYNEQF

j_gene: TRBJ1-2
v_gene: TRBV5-1
d_gene: NA
CDR3aa: ASSLAVGTYGYT

j_gene: TRBJ1-5
v_gene: TRBV19
d_gene: TRBD1
CDR3aa: ASRGQGAHGQPQH

j_gene: TRBJ1-2
v_gene: TRBV7-3
d_gene: TRBD1
CDR3aa: ASRTGVYGYT

j_gene: TRBJ2-7
v_gene: TRBV7-7
d_gene: TRBD2
CDR3aa: ASSPGTSGGYEQY

j_gene: TRBJ1-2
v_gene: TRBV29-1
d_gene: TRBD1
CDR3aa: SVGTGGYGYT

j_gene: TRBJ2-2
v_gene: TRBV10-3
d_gene: NA
CDR3aa: AISESTLGLGTGELF

j_gene: TRBJ2-3
v_gene: TRBV11-2
d_gene: TRBD1
CDR3aa: ASSLRQGSTDTQY

j_gene: TRBJ1-6
v_gene: TRBV12-3/TRBV12-4
d_gene: NA
CDR3aa: ASSLGLTGSPLH

j_gene: TRBJ2-7
v_gene: TRBV25-1
d_gene: NA
CDR3aa: ASSEFNEQY